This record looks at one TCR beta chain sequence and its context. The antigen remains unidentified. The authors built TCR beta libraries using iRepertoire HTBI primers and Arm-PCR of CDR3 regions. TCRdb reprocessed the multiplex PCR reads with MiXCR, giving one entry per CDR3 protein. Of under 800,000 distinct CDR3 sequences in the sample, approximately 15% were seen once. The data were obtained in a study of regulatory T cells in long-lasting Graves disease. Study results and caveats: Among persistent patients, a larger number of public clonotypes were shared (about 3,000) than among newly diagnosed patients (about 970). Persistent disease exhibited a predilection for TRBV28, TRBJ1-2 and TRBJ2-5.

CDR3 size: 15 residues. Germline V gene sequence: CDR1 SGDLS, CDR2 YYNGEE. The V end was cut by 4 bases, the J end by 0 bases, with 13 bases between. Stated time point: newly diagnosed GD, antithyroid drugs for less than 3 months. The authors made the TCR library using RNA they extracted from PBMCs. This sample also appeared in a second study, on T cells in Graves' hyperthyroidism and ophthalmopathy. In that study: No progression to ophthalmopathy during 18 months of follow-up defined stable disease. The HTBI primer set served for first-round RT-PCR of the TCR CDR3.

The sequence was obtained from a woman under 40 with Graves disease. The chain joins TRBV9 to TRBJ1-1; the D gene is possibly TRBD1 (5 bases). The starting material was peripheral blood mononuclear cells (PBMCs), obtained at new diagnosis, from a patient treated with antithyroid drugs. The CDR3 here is CASSRGMYMNTEAFF. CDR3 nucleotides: TGTGCCAGCAGCCGGGGGATGTACATGAACACTGAAGCTTTCTTT.